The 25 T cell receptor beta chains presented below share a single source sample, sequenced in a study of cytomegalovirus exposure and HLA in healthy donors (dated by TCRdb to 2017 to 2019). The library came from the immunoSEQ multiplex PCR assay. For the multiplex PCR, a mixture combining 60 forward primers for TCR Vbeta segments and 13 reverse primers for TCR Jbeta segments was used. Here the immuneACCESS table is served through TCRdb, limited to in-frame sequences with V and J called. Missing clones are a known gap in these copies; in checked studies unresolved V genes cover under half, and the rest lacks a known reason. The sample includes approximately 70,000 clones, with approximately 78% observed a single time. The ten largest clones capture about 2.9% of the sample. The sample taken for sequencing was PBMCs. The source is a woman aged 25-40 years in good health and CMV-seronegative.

Written as DNA, the CDR3 is TGTGCCAGTAGTACTAGAGACAGAAACTATGGCTACACCTTC. Its translation is CASSTRDRNYGYTF. The chain combines TRBV19 with TRBJ1-2, with D possibly matching TRBD1 (5 bases). Per germline, CDR1 LNHDA and CDR2 SQIVND (reference sequence). Trimming removed 4 bases at V and 2 bases at J, with 11 bases between. This CDR3 comprises 14 residues.

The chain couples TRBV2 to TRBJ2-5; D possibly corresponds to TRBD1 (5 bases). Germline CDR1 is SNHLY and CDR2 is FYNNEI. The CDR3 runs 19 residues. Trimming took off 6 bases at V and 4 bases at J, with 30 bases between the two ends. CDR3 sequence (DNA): TGTGCCAGCAGGGACACCACCTATTCAACCGAAAAGGATCCAGAGACCCAGTACTTC. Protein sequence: CASRDTTYSTEKDPETQYF.

The DNA of the CDR3 is TGCGCCAGCAGCCAAAGGGGGGGGAGAGGAGAGAGGAACACCGGGGAGCTGTTTTTT. It translates to CASSQRGGRGERNTGELFF. The rearrangement uses TRBV4-1 and TRBJ2-2; perhaps TRBD2 as D (7 bases). The CDR3 sequence is 19 residues long. CDR1 and CDR2 (germline): MGHRA, YSYEKL. Trimming cost V 2 bases and J 1 base, with 20 bases left between them.

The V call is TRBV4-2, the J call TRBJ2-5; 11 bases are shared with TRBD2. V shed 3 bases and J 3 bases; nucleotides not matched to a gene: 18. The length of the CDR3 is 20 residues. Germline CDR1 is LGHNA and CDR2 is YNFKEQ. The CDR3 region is CASSHVVGVVAGGAEETQYF. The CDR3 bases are TGTGCCAGCAGCCACGTCGTGGGAGTGGTAGCGGGGGGGGCGGAAGAGACCCAGTACTTC.

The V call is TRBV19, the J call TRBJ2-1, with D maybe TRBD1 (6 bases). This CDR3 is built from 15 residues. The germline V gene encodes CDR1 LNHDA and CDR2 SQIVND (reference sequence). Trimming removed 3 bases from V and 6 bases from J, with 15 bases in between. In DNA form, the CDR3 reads TGTGCCAGTAGTATTGGGACATCCACGCTCAATGAGCAGTTCTTC. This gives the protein CASSIGTSTLNEQFF.

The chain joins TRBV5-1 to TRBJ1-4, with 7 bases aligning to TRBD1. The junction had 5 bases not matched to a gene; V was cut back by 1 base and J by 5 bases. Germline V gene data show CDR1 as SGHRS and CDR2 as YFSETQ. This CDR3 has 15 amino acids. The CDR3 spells CASSLLTGENEKLFF. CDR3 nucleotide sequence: TGCGCCAGCAGCTTGCTAACAGGGGAAAATGAAAAACTGTTTTTT.

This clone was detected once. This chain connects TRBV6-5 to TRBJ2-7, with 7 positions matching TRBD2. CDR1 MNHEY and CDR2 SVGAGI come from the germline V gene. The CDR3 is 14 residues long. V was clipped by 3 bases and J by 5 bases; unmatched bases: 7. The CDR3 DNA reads TGTGCCAGCAGTTATAGGGAGGGGTCGGACGAGCAGTACTTC. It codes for CASSYREGSDEQYF.

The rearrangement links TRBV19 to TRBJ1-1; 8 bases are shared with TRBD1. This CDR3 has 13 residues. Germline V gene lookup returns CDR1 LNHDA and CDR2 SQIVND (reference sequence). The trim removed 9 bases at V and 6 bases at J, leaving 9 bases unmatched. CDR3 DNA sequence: TGTGCCAGCAAAATGACAGGGGATCCTGAAGCTTTCTTT. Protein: CASKMTGDPEAFF.

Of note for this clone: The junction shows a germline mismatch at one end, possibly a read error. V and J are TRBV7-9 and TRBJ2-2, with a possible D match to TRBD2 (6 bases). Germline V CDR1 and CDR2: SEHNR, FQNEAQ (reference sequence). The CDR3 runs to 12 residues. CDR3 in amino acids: CSSSPSVGELFF. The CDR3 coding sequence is TGTTCCAGCAGCCCTAGCGTCGGGGAGCTGTTTTTT. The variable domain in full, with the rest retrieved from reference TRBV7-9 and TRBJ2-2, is DTGVSQNPRHKITKRGQNVTFRCDPISEHNRLYWYRQTLGQGPEFLTYFQNEAQLEKSRLLSDRFSAERPKGSFSTLEIQRTEQGDSAMYLCSSSPSVGELFFGEGSRLTVL.

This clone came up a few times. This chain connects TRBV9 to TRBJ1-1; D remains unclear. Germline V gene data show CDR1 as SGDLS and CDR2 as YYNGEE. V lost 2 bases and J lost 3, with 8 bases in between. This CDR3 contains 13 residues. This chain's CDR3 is CASSVSVDTEAFF. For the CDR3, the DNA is TGTGCCAGCAGCGTCTCGGTTGACACTGAAGCTTTCTTT.

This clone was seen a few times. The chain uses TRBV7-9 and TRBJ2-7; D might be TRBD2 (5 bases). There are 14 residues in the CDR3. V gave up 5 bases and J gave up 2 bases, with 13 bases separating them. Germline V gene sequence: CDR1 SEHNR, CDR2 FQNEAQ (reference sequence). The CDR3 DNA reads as TGTGCCAGCAGCGACTACACATTAACCTACGAGCAGTACTTC. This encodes CASSDYTLTYEQYF.

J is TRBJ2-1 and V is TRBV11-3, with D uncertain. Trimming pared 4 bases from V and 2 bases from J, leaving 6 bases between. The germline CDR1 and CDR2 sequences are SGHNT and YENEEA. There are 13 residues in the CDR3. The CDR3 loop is CASSYDTYNEQFF. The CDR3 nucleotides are TGTGCCAGCAGCTACGACACCTACAATGAGCAGTTCTTC.

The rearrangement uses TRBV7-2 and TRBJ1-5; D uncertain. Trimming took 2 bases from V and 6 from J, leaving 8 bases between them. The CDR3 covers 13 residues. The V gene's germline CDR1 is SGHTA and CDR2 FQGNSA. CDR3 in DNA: TGTGCCAGCAGCTTATTCGTCGGTCAGCCCCAGCATTTT. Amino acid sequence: CASSLFVGQPQHF.

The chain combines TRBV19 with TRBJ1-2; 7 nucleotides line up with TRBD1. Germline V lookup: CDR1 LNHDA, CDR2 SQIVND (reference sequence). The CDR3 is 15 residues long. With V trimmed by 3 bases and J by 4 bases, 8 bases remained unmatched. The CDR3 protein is CASSMTGTAGYGYTF. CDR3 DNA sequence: TGTGCCAGTAGTATGACAGGGACGGCCGGCTATGGCTACACCTTC. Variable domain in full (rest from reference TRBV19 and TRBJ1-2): DGGITQSPKYLFRKEGQNVTLSCEQNLNHDAMYWYRQDPGQGLRLIYYSQIVNDFQKGDIAEGYSVSREKKESFPLTVTSAQKNPTAFYLCASSMTGTAGYGYTFGSGTRLTVV.

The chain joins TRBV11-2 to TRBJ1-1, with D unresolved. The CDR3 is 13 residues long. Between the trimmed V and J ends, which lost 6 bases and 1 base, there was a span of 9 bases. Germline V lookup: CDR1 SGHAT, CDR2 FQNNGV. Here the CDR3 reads CASSRAGNTEAFF. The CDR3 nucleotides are TGTGCCAGCAGTCGGGCGGGGAACACTGAAGCTTTCTTT.

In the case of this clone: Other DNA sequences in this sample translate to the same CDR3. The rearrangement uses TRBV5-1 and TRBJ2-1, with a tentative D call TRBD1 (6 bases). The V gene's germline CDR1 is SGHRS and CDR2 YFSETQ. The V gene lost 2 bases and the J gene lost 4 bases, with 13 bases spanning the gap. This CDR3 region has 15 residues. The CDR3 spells CASSLGQGTYNEQFF. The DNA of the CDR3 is TGCGCCAGCAGCTTAGGGCAGGGGACATACAATGAGCAGTTCTTC.

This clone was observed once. CDR3 sequence reads: CASSFTGHSGRETQYF. The CDR3, as DNA: TGTGCCAGCAGTTTTACAGGCCACTCAGGAAGGGAGACCCAGTACTTC. The chain links TRBV28 to TRBJ2-5, with TRBD1 as a possible D gene (5 bases). The CDR3 extends over 16 amino acids. From germline, CDR1 is MDHEN and CDR2 SYDVKM. V was clipped by 3 bases and J by 5 bases, with 19 bases between them.

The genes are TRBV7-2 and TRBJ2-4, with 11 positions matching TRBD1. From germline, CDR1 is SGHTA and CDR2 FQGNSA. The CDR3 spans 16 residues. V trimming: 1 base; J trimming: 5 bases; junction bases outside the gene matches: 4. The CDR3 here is CASSLVRTGGQNIQYF. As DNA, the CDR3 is TGTGCCAGCAGCTTAGTTCGGACAGGGGGCCAAAACATTCAGTACTTC.

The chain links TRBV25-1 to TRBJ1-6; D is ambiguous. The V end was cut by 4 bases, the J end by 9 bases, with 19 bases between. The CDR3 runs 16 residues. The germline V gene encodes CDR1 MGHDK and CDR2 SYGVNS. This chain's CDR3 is CASSALLQSYGSPLHF. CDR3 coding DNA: TGTGCCAGCAGTGCACTGTTGCAATCTTACGGTTCACCCCTCCACTTT. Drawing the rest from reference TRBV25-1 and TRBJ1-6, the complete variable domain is EADIYQTPRYLVIGTGKKITLECSQTMGHDKMYWYQQDPGMELHLIHYSYGVNSTEKGDLSSESTVSRIRTEHFPLTLESARPSHTSQYLCASSALLQSYGSPLHFGNGTRLTVT.

DNA of the CDR3: TGCGCCAGTTGGGGGGGGGAGGGCTACACCTTC. Translating it yields CASWGGEGYTF. This chain uses TRBV10-2 with TRBJ1-2; D might be TRBD1 (5 bases). V lost 9 bases to trimming and J lost 8 bases, with 13 bases between them. Germline CDR1 reads WSHSY; CDR2 reads SAAADI. The CDR3 runs 11 residues.

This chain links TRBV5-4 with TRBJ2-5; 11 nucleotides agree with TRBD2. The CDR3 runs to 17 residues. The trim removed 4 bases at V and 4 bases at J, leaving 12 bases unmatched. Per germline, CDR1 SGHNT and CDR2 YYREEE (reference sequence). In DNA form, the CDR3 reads TGTGCCAGCAGCGTTAGCGGGGGGGCCCGTTTTCGAGAGACCCAGTACTTC. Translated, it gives CASSVSGGARFRETQYF.

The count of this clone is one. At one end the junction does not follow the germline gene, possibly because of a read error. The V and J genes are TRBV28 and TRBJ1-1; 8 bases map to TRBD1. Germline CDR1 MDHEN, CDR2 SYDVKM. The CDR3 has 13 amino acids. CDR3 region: CAGRGPANTEAFF. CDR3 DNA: TGTGCCGGCAGGGGGCCTGCCAACACTGAAGCTTTCTTT.

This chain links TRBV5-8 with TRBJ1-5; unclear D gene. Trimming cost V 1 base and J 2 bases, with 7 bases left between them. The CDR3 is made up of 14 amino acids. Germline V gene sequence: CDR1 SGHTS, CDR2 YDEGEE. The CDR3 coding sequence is TGTGCCAGCAGCTTGCTCCCAGGCAATCAGCCCCAGCATTTT. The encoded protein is CASSLLPGNQPQHF. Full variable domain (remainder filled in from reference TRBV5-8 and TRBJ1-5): EAGVTQSPTHLIKTRGQQATLRCSPISGHTSVYWYQQALGLGLQFLLWYDEGEERNRGNFPPRFSGRQFPNYSSELNVNALELEDSALYLCASSLLPGNQPQHFGDGTRLSIL.

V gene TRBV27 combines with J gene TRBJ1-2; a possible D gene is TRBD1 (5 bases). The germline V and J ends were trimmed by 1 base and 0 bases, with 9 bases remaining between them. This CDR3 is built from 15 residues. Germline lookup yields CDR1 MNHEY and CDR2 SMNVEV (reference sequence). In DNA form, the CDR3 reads TGTGCCAGCAGTTTATTGGGGACTCCTAACTATGGCTACACCTTC. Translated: CASSLLGTPNYGYTF.

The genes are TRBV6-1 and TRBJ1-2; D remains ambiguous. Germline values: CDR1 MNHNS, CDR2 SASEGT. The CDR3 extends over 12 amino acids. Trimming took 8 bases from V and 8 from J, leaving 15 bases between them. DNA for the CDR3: TGTGCCAGCCAGGTCGGACTGAGAGGCTACACCTTC. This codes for CASQVGLRGYTF.